This paragraph reports one T cell receptor beta chain. Its antigen is currently unknown. Time point reported: baseline, week 1 (first vaccination visit). Sample treatment: pre-vaccination baseline after standard-of-care therapy. New astrocytomas of WHO grade 3 or 4 that were IDH1-mutant and ATRX-lost were found in the donors. The sample is drawn from a study of a mutant IDH1 vaccine in newly diagnosed glioma. About the research overall: Earlier care involved radiotherapy, temozolomide, or both, and the majority received both.

Repertoires were generated with immunoSEQ multiplex PCR, while TCRdb's copy carries only in-frame clones and drops some. The top ten hold under 0.7% of the sample, which has over 75,000 clones, about 90% seen once. The study, taken as a whole, reports: There were vaccine-induced immune responses in just under 95% of the patients. Seemingly, top peripheral T cell clonotype changes bore no relation to pseudoprogression.

The sequencing used PBMCs, collected from a glioma patient treated with radiotherapy, temozolomide or both. The TCR was taken from a woman aged 45-65 years with glioma.

The CDR3, as DNA: TGTGCCAGCAGCTTAGGGCAGGGATTCACAGATACGCAGTATTTT. Protein: CASSLGQGFTDTQYF. V is TRBV13 and J is TRBJ2-3; possibly TRBD1 for D (5 bases). Germline-derived CDR1 and CDR2 are PRHDT and FYEKMQ (reference sequence). Trimming pared 0 bases from V and 2 bases from J, leaving 9 bases between. The CDR3 consists of 15 residues.